The clone carrying this T cell receptor (beta chain) was counted ten times or more. What it binds is unknown. The sample comes from a study of response to subunit inactivated influenza vaccine. The CDR3 sequence is 14 residues long. Trimming took off 3 bases at V and 4 bases at J, with 10 bases between the two ends. Germline lookup yields CDR1 MDHEN and CDR2 SYDVKM. TCRdb fed the RT-PCR reads into MiXCR, producing one record per CDR3 protein. This table holds about 190,000 distinct CDR3 sequences, around 15% found once. Study findings and constraints: Authors suggested that a seasonal influenza vaccination recruits few new T cells each time.

This specimen was CD8+ T cells sorted from PBMCs, taken more than 4 days after vaccination. The TCR was taken from a man over 45 who received an inactivated influenza vaccine. V and J are TRBV28 and TRBJ1-5; D uncertain. CDR3 coding DNA: TGTGCCAGCAGTTTTCCCCAGGTTAATCAGCCCCAGCATTTT. It specifies CASSFPQVNQPQHF.